These T cell receptor beta chains were read from a single sample in a study of vaccination effects on CD4 cells after COVID-19. Generated by immunoSEQ multiplex PCR, the TCRdb table keeps only in-frame clones and is missing some. The sample yields more than 12,000 clones, 65% to 75% seen once. The antigens of these receptors remain unknown. Specimen: CD4+ T cells from PBMCs cultured with HCoV-NL63 spike peptides, collected after COVID-19 vaccination. These receptors came from a human donor who received a COVID-19 vaccine. CDR3s include the opening cysteine and the closing phenylalanine or tryptophan. D genes are given only for firm matches.

>TRBD1|TRBV12-3/TRBV12-4|TRBJ1-3
CASSRQGGTIYF
TGTGCCAGCAGCCGACAGGGAGGCACCATATATTTT
>.|TRBV28|TRBJ1-2
CASSSLRVTVYGYTF
TGTGCCAGCAGTTCCTTAAGGGTCACGGTCTATGGCTACACCTTC
>.|TRBV29-1|TRBJ1-1
CSVARVGTEAFF
TGCAGCGTTGCCAGGGTGGGCACTGAAGCTTTCTTT
>.|TRBV4-3|TRBJ2-3
CASSQQLRVGRLDTQYF
TGCGCCAGCAGCCAACAATTACGTGTGGGTAGATTGGATACGCAGTATTTT
>TRBD2|TRBV7-9|TRBJ2-7
CASSWGLAGNEQYF
TGTGCCAGCAGCTGGGGACTAGCGGGCAACGAGCAGTACTTC
>.|TRBV3-1/TRBV3-2|TRBJ1-2
CASSQDARASNYGYTF
TGTGCCAGCAGCCAAGATGCCAGGGCTTCCAACTATGGCTACACCTTC
>.|TRBV11-2|TRBJ2-2
CASSLGAGELFF
TGTGCCAGCAGCTTAGGGGCCGGGGAGCTGTTTTTT
>TRBD2|TRBV5-6|TRBJ2-3
CASSWRTSGISRTDTQYF
TGTGCCAGCAGCTGGAGGACTAGCGGGATCTCAAGGACAGATACGCAGTATTTT
>.|TRBV19|TRBJ1-1
CASSISLNTEAFF
TGTGCCAGTAGTATCAGCCTAAACACTGAAGCTTTCTTT
>TRBD1|TRBV6-5|TRBJ1-1
CASSPDRGSNTEAFF
TGTGCCAGCAGTCCCGACAGGGGATCAAACACTGAAGCTTTCTTT
>.|TRBV4-2|TRBJ1-1
CASSQARTANTEAFF
TGTGCCAGCAGCCAAGCGAGGACGGCGAACACTGAAGCTTTCTTT
>.|TRBV2|TRBJ2-5
CASLGEGKLETQYF
TGTGCCAGTCTAGGGGAAGGGAAGCTCGAGACCCAGTACTTC
>.|TRBV19|TRBJ1-2
CASSIEDSNYGYTF
TGTGCCAGTAGTATAGAGGACAGTAACTATGGCTACACCTTC
>.|TRBV12-3/TRBV12-4|TRBJ1-6
CASRTNRTPLHF
TGTGCCAGCAGGACAAACAGGACGCCCCTCCACTTT
>.|TRBV5-1|TRBJ2-7
CASSLEADYEQYF
TGCGCCAGCAGCTTGGAAGCGGACTACGAGCAGTACTTC
>TRBD1|TRBV30|TRBJ1-1
CAWQGGLNTEAFF
TGTGCCTGGCAAGGGGGCCTGAACACTGAAGCTTTCTTT
>.|TRBV28|TRBJ2-3
CASSLRDFGDTQYF
TGTGCCAGCAGTTTGAGGGATTTTGGAGATACGCAGTATTTT
>.|TRBV6-1|TRBJ1-5
CASSAPHRKGPYSNQPQHF
TGTGCCAGCAGTGCCCCACACAGGAAAGGGCCGTATAGCAATCAGCCCCAGCATTTT
>.|TRBV19|TRBJ1-2
CASNTGPYGYTF
TGTGCCAGTAACACAGGACCGTATGGCTACACCTTC
>TRBD1|TRBV30|TRBJ1-2
CAWSYRGSGYTF
TGTGCCTGGAGTTACAGGGGAAGCGGCTACACCTTC
>.|TRBV3-1/TRBV3-2|TRBJ2-3
CASSQRRWGTDTQYF
TGTGCCAGCAGCCAACGGAGGTGGGGCACAGATACGCAGTATTTT
>.|TRBV25-1|TRBJ1-4
CASSERWGGEKLFF
TGTGCCAGCAGTGAACGATGGGGAGGAGAAAAACTGTTTTTT